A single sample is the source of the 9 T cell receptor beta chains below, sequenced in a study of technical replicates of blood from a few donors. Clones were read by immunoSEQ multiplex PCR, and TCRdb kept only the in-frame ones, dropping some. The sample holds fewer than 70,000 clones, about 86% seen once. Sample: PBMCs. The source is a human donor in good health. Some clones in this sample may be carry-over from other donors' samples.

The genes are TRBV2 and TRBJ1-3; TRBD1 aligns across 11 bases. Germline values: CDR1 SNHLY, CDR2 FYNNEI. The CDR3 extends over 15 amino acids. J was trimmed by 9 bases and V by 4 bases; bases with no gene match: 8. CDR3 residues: CASSGTGGSRGTIYF. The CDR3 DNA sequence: TGTGCCAGCAGTGGGACAGGGGGCAGCCGGGGCACCATATATTTT.

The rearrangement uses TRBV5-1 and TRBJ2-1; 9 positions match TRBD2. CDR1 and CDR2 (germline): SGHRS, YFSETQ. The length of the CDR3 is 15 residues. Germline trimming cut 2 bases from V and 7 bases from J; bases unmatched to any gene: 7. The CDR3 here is CASSFLAGNGNEQFF. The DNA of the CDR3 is TGCGCCAGCAGCTTCCTAGCGGGAAACGGAAATGAGCAGTTCTTC.

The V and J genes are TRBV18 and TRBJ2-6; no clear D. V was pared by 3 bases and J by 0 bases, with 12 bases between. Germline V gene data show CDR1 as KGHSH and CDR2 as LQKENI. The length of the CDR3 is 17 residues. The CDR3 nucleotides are TGTGCCAGCTCACCGGGCCGACCCGACTCTGGGGCCAACGTCCTGACTTTC. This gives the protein CASSPGRPDSGANVLTF.

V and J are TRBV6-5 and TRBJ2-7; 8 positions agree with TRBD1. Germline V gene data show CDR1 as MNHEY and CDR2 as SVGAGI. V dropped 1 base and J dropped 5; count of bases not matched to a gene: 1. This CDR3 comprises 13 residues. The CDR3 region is CASSYLQGDEQYF. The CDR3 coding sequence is TGTGCCAGCAGTTACTTACAGGGGGACGAGCAGTACTTC.

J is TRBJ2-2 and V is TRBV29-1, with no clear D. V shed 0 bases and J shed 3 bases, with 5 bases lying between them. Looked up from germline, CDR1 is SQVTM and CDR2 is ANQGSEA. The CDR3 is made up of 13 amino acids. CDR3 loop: CSVEDLDTGELFF. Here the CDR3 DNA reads TGCAGCGTTGAAGATCTCGACACCGGGGAGCTGTTTTTT.

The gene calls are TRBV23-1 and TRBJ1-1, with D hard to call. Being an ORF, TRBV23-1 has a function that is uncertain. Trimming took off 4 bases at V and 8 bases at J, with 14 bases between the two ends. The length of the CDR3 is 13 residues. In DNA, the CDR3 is TGCGCCAGCAGTCCCGGCTTAAGGGAGGAAGCTTTCTTT. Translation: CASSPGLREEAFF.

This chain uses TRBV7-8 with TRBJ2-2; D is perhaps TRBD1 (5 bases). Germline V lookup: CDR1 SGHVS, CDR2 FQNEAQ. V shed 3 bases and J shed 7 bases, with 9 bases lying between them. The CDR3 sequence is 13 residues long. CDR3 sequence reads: CASSLGPFGELFF. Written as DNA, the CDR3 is TGTGCCAGCAGCTTGGGGCCCTTCGGGGAGCTGTTTTTT.

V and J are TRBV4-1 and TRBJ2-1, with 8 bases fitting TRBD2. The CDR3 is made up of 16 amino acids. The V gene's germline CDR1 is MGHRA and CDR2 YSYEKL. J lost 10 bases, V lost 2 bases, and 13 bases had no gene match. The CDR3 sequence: CASSQLLTGGTREQFF. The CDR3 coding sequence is TGCGCCAGCAGCCAATTGTTAACGGGAGGGACCAGGGAGCAGTTCTTC.

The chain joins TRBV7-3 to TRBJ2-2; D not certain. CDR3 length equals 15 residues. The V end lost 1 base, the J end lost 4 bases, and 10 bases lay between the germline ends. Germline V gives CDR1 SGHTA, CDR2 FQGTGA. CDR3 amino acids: CASSLSGPTTGELFF. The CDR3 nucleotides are TGTGCCAGCAGCTTAAGTGGTCCTACCACCGGGGAGCTGTTTTTT. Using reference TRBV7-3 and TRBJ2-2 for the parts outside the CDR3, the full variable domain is GAGVSQTPSNKVTEKGKYVELRCDPISGHTALYWYRQSLGQGPEFLIYFQGTGAADDSGLPNDRFFAVRPEGSVSTLKIQRTERGDSAVYLCASSLSGPTTGELFFGEGSRLTVL.